This entry describes one T cell receptor beta chain. The repertoire was sequenced with immunoSEQ multiplex PCR; TCRdb's copy has only in-frame clones and lacks some. The sample yields tens of thousands of clones, 85% seen once. CDR3 size: 13 residues. From germline, CDR1 is KGHSH and CDR2 LQKENI. V dropped 1 base and J dropped 4 bases, with 7 bases sitting between them. This sample stems from a study of T cell responses to AZD1222 COVID-19 vaccine. The genes are TRBV18 and TRBJ1-1, with D tentatively TRBD1 (5 bases). The sequenced sample was peripheral blood, obtained on day 0 of AZD1222 vaccination. The origin of this receptor is an adult in good health. DNA for the CDR3: TGTGCCAGCTCACCACGGGGGGGCACTGAAGCTTTCTTT. It is translated as CASSPRGGTEAFF.